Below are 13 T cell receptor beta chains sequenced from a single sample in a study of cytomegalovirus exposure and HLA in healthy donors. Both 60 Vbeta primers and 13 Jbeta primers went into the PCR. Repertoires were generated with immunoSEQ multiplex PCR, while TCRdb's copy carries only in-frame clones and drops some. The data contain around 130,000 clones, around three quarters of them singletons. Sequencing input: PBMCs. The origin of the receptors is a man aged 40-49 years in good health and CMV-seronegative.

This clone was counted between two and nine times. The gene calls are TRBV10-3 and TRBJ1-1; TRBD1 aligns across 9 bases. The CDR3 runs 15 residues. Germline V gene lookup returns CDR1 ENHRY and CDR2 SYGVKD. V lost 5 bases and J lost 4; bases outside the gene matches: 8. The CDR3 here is CAISPGQGEGTEAFF. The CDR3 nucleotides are TGTGCCATCAGTCCGGGACAGGGAGAGGGCACTGAAGCTTTCTTT.

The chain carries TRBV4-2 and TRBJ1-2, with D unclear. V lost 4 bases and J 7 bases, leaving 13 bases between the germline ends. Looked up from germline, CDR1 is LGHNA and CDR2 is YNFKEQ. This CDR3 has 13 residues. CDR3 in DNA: TGTGCCAGCAGCCCAGGAGGGAAGACTGGCTACACCTTC. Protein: CASSPGGKTGYTF.

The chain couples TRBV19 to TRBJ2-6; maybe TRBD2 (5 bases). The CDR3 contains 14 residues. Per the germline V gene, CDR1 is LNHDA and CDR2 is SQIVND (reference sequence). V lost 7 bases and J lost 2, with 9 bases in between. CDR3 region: CASTLGAGANVLTF. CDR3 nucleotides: TGTGCCAGTACCCTCGGGGCTGGGGCCAACGTCCTGACTTTC.

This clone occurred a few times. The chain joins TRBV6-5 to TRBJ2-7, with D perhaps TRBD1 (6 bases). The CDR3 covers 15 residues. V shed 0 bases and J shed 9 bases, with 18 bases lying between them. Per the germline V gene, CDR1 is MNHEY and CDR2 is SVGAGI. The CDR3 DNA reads TGTGCCAGCAGTTACTCTCGGACAGAAACAAGAGGGCAGTACTTC. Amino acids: CASSYSRTETRGQYF.

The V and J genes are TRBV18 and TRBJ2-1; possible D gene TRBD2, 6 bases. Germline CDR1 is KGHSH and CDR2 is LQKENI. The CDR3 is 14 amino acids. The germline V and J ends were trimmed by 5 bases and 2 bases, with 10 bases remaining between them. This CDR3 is CASSASATYNEQFF. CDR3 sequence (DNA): TGTGCCAGCTCAGCTAGCGCCACCTACAATGAGCAGTTCTTC. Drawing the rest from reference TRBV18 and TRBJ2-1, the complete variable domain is NAGVMQNPRHLVRRRGQEARLRCSPMKGHSHVYWYRQLPEEGLKFMVYLQKENIIDESGMPKERFSAEFPKEGPSILRIQQVVRGDSAAYFCASSASATYNEQFFGPGTRLTVL.

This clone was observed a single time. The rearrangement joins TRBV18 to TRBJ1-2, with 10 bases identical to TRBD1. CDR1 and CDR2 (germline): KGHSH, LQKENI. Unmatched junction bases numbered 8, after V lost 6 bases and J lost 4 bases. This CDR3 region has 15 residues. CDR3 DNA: TGTGCCAGCTCGCTCAACCGGGACAGGGGCTATGGCTACACCTTC. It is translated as CASSLNRDRGYGYTF.

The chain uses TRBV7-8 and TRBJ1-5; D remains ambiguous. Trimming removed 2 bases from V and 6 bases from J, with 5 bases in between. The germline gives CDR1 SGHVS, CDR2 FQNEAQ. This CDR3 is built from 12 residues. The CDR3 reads CASSLSVQPQHF. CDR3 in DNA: TGTGCCAGCAGCTTATCAGTTCAGCCCCAGCATTTT. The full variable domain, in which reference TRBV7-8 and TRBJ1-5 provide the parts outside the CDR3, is GAGVSQSPRYKVAKRGQDVALRCDPISGHVSLFWYQQALGQGPEFLTYFQNEAQLDKSGLPSDRFFAERPEGSVSTLKIQRTQQEDSAVYLCASSLSVQPQHFGDGTRLSIL.

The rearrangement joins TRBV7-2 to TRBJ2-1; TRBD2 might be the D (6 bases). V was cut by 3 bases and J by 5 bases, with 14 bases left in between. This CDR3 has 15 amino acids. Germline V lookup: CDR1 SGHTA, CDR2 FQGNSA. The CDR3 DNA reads TGTGCCAGCAGCTTCCGGGCGGGATTTGACAATGAGCAGTTCTTC. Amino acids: CASSFRAGFDNEQFF.

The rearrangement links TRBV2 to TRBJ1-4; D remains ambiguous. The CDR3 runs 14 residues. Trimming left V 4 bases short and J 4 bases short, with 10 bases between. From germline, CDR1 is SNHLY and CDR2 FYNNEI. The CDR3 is CASSVDNVNEKLFF. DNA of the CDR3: TGTGCCAGCAGTGTTGACAACGTTAATGAAAAACTGTTTTTT.

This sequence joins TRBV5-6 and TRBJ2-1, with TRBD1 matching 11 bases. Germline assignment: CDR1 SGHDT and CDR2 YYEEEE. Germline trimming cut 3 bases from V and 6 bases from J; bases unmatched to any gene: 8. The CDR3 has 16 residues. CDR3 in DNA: TGTGCCAGCAGCTCATCGGGACAGGGGGATCGCAATGAGCAGTTCTTC. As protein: CASSSSGQGDRNEQFF.

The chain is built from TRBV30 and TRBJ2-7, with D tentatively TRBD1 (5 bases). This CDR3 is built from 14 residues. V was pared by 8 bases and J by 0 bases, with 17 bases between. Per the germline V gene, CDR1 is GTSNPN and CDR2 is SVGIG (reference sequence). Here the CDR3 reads CATNWKDTSYEQYF. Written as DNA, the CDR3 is TGTGCCACGAACTGGAAGGACACCTCCTACGAGCAGTACTTC.

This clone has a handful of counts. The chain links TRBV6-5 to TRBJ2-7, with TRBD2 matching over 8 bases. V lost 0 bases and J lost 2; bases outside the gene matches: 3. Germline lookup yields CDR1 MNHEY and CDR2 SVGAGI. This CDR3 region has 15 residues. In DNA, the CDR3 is TGTGCCAGCAGTTACTCAAGCGGGAGCCCCTACGAGCAGTACTTC. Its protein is CASSYSSGSPYEQYF.

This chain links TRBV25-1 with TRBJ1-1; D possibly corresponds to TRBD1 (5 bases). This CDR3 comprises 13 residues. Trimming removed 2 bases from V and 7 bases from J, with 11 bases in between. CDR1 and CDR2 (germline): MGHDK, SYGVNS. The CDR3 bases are TGTGCCAGCAGTGAAGGGGCCACAGGTGAAGCTTTCTTT. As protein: CASSEGATGEAFF.